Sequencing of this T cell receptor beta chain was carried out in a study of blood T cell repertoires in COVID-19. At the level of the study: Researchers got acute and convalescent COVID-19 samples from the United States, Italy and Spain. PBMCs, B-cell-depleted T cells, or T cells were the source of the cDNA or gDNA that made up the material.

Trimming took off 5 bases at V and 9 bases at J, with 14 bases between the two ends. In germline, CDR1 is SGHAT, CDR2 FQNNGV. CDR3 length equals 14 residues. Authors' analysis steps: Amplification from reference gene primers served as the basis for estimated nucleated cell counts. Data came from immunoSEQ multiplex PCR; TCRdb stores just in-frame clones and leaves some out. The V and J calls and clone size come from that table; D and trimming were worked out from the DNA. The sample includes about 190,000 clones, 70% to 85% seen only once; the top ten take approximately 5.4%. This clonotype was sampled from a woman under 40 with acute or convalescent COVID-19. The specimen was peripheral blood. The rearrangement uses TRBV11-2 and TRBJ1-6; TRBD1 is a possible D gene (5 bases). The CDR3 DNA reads TGTGCCAGCAGCCCCCAGGGCGATGGTTCACCCCTCCACTTT. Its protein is CASSPQGDGSPLHF.